These T cell receptor beta chains were read from a single sample in a study of CD8 T cells in ankylosing spondylitis. TCRdb analysed the 5' RACE reads with MiXCR anew, one entry per CDR3 protein. This repertoire shows roughly 240,000 distinct CDR3 sequences, roughly 32% found once; its top ten account for about 4%. Sequencing was done on a sample of blood, either unsorted or a sorted T cell fraction (not recorded which). These TCRs come from a male donor with ankylosing spondylitis or in good health (not recorded which). Each CDR3 is given without its conserved first and last residue. Fields, in order: V gene, J gene, CDR3 protein.

V: TRBV6-1; J: TRBJ2-5; CDR3: ASSGQGVRQETQY
V: TRBV7-8; J: TRBJ2-3; CDR3: ASSSRDRGTDTQY
V: TRBV12-3/TRBV12-4; J: TRBJ2-7; CDR3: ASSPTGGNGYEQY
V: TRBV11-2; J: TRBJ1-2; CDR3: ASSPRPDSNYGYT
V: TRBV18; J: TRBJ2-3; CDR3: ASSPHAAGGPESRTDTQY
V: TRBV5-1; J: TRBJ1-4; CDR3: ASSPQGTNEKLF
V: TRBV15; J: TRBJ2-3; CDR3: ATSRDREFTDTQY
V: TRBV20-1; J: TRBJ2-2; CDR3: SAPIRLAGDTGELF
V: TRBV20-1; J: TRBJ1-2; CDR3: SARGTGSSFSYGYT
V: TRBV6-1; J: TRBJ1-1; CDR3: ASSSGGAYTEAF
V: TRBV2; J: TRBJ1-2; CDR3: ASSLTDGYT
V: TRBV7-9; J: TRBJ2-1; CDR3: ASSLYAWDNEQF
V: TRBV29-1; J: TRBJ1-2; CDR3: SVERGGYGYT
V: TRBV5-5; J: TRBJ1-5; CDR3: ASSLGGGGQPQH
V: TRBV29-1; J: TRBJ2-7; CDR3: SVGISGARGEQY
V: TRBV20-1; J: TRBJ2-7; CDR3: SATRTRDYYEQY
V: TRBV9; J: TRBJ2-2; CDR3: ASSADIGELF
V: TRBV10-3; J: TRBJ2-7; CDR3: AISDPDRTEQY
V: TRBV12-3/TRBV12-4; J: TRBJ2-2; CDR3: ASSPRLVKMELF
V: TRBV25-1; J: TRBJ1-1; CDR3: ASSEEWGNTEAF
V: TRBV3-1; J: TRBJ2-7; CDR3: ASSQDEAGWDSYEQY
V: TRBV20-1; J: TRBJ2-5; CDR3: SAGNAGGGTQY
V: TRBV29-1; J: TRBJ2-3; CDR3: SVGRGGISTDTQY
V: TRBV12-3/TRBV12-4; J: TRBJ2-2; CDR3: ASTHITGELF
V: TRBV20-1; J: TRBJ2-3; CDR3: SARSLAGGDTQY
V: TRBV19; J: TRBJ2-7; CDR3: ASRGVVTDTYEQY
V: TRBV27; J: TRBJ2-1; CDR3: ASSQPPRGKHEQF
V: TRBV29-1; J: TRBJ2-3; CDR3: SVVPERATDTQY
V: TRBV29-1; J: TRBJ1-2; CDR3: SVPGSTPYGYT
V: TRBV20-1; J: TRBJ2-3; CDR3: SATGLAGVSTDTQY
V: TRBV6-1; J: TRBJ1-1; CDR3: ASTTPGPPPEAF
V: TRBV12-3/TRBV12-4; J: TRBJ2-1; CDR3: ASSFRGPSYNEQF
V: TRBV12-3/TRBV12-4; J: TRBJ1-5; CDR3: ASSEIGQVGQPQH
V: TRBV29-1; J: TRBJ1-2; CDR3: SVLGKANYGYT
V: TRBV20-1; J: TRBJ2-2; CDR3: SARSGGPNTGELF
V: TRBV20-1; J: TRBJ2-7; CDR3: STRDQQHEQY
V: TRBV12-3/TRBV12-4; J: TRBJ2-1; CDR3: ASSPAGYNEQF
V: TRBV4-1; J: TRBJ2-5; CDR3: ASSQTGTSEQETQY
V: TRBV29-1; J: TRBJ2-1; CDR3: SAVGGSNEQF
V: TRBV6-5; J: TRBJ2-7; CDR3: ASSYSADSYEQY
V: TRBV3-1; J: TRBJ2-5; CDR3: ASSGTSGGTQETQY
V: TRBV29-1; J: TRBJ1-1; CDR3: SVETQPNTEAF
V: TRBV7-3; J: TRBJ2-1; CDR3: ASSLGQASYNEQF
V: TRBV28; J: TRBJ2-7; CDR3: ASSFGGVKYEQY
V: TRBV5-1; J: TRBJ1-1; CDR3: ASTLIQGARTEAF
V: TRBV12-3/TRBV12-4; J: TRBJ1-1; CDR3: ASSFDDSGYTEAF
V: TRBV9; J: TRBJ1-5; CDR3: ASSAEGWVNQPQH
V: TRBV6-1; J: TRBJ2-7; CDR3: ASSVGLGGLEQY
V: TRBV15; J: TRBJ2-5; CDR3: ATSREDRRQETQY
V: TRBV20-1; J: TRBJ2-5; CDR3: SAPGSLLETQY
V: TRBV20-1; J: TRBJ2-7; CDR3: SARGVTSGWEYEQY
V: TRBV28; J: TRBJ1-2; CDR3: ASSLFRTQHYGYT
V: TRBV20-1; J: TRBJ2-5; CDR3: SARVTPQETQY